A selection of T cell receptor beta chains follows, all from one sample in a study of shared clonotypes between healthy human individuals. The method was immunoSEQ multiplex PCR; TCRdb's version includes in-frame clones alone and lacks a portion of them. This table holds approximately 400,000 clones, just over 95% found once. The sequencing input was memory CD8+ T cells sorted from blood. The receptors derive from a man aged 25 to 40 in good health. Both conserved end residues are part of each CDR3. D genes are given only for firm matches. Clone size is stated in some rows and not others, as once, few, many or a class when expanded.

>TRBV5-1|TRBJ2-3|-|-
TGCGCCAGCAGCAAAGGACAGCCAGATACGCAGTATTTT
CASSKGQPDTQYF
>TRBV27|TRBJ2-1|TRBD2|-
TGTGCCAGCAGGGCGGGAGGGCGCTCCTACAATGAGCAGTTCTTC
CASRAGGRSYNEQFF
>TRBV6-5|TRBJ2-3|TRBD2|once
TGTGCCAGCAGCCCCGGGACTAGCGGGTATACGCAGTATTTT
CASSPGTSGYTQYF
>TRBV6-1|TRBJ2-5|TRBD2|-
TGTGCCAGCAGTGAAGCTCTGGGAGGGCGTGACCAGTACTTC
CASSEALGGRDQYF
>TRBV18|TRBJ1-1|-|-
TGTGCCAGCTCGGGGGAGATGAACACTGAAGCTTTCTTT
CASSGEMNTEAFF
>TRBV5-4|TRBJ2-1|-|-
TGTGCCAGCAGCTTGTCCAATGAGCAGTTCTTC
CASSLSNEQFF
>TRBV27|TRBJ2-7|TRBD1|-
TGTGCCAGCAGTTTATCTCAATCGGGACAGCTCTACGAGCAGTACTTC
CASSLSQSGQLYEQYF
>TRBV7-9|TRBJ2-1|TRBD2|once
TGTGCCAGCAGCCTGCGGACTAGAGGCAATGAGCAGTTCTTC
CASSLRTRGNEQFF
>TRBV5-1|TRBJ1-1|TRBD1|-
TGCGCCAGCAGCTTGGTAACAGGGGGCAACACTGAAGCTTTCTTT
CASSLVTGGNTEAFF
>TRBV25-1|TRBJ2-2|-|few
TGTGCCAGCAAGTACTACACCGGGGAGCTGTTTTTT
CASKYYTGELFF
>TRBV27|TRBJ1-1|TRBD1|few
TGTGCCAGCAGTTTATACGACAGGGGGCTCAGAGCTTTCTTT
CASSLYDRGLRAFF
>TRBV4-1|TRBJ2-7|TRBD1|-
TGCGCCAGCAGCCCCGACGCACGACAGGGCCCTTTCTCCTACGAGCAGTACTTC
CASSPDARQGPFSYEQYF
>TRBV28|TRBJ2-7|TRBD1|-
TGTGCCACCGACAGGGGGCGCGGCTACGAGCAGTACTTC
CATDRGRGYEQYF
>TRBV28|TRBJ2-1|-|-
TGTGCCAGCAGTTTAAACCCGCCGGGCGGGAAAAACAATGAGCAGTTCTTC
CASSLNPPGGKNNEQFF
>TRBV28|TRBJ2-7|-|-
TGTGCCAGCAGTGTCAACAGGGCGGGAGAGCAGTACTTC
CASSVNRAGEQYF
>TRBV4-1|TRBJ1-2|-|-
TGCGCCAGCAGCCAAGGAGGGGCAGATGGCTACACCTTC
CASSQGGADGYTF
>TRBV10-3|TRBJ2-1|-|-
TGTGCCATCAGTGAAGCCGGGCGGGAATACTACAATGAGCAGTTCTTC
CAISEAGREYYNEQFF
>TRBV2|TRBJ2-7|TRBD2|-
TGTGCCAGCAGCGCGGCTAGCGGGGTTACCTACGAGCAGTACTTC
CASSAASGVTYEQYF
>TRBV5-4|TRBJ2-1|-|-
TGTGCCAGCAGCTTGGAGGTGGGGTACAATGAGCAGTTCTTC
CASSLEVGYNEQFF
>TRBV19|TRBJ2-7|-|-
TGTGCCAGTAGTATTCTCCCGACTAGCTACGAGCAGTACTTC
CASSILPTSYEQYF
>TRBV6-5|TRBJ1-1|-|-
TGTGCCAGCAGTTCTACCCCCCGGGGGGACACTGAAGCTTTCTTT
CASSSTPRGDTEAFF
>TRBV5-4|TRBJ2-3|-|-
TGTGCCAGCAGCACCCATACGCAGTATTTT
CASSTHTQYF